Below, 10 T cell receptor beta chains from the same sample are listed, as sequenced in a study of T-cell reconstitution after alpha-beta-depleted transplantation in children. Unique molecular identifiers tagged the TCRbeta library. TCRdb called the PCR reads again in MiXCR, with one record for every CDR3 protein. The top ten hold roughly 18% of the sample, which has 120,000 to 150,000 distinct CDR3 sequences, 8.8% seen once. This material consisted of PBMCs, mostly from graft donor cells, taken 180 days after TCRalphabeta/CD19-depleted stem cell transplant. The receptors shown here come from a female patient between 2 and 15 years old who had a stem cell transplant for congenital amegakaryocytic thrombocytopenia, so the T cells may come from the graft donor.

The chain joins TRBV5-1 to TRBJ2-5; the match to TRBD2 covers 7 bases. J was trimmed by 2 bases and V by 3 bases; bases with no gene match: 10. Germline V gene sequence: CDR1 SGHRS, CDR2 YFSETQ. The CDR3 spans 16 residues. The CDR3 DNA is TGCGCCAGCAGCTCCGGGCGCGGGGAGGGTCAAGAGACCCAGTACTTC. As protein: CASSSGRGEGQETQYF.

The table lists this clonotype with many counts. V gene TRBV5-1 combines with J gene TRBJ2-3; possible D gene TRBD2, 5 bases. The length of the CDR3 is 14 residues. The germline CDR1 and CDR2 sequences are SGHRS and YFSETQ. Trimming removed 1 base from V and 4 bases from J, with 10 bases in between. For the CDR3, the DNA is TGCGCCAGCAGCTTGTTGGAGGACGCAGATACGCAGTATTTT. Translated, it gives CASSLLEDADTQYF. The full variable domain, rest sourced from reference TRBV5-1 and TRBJ2-3, is KAGVTQTPRYLIKTRGQQVTLSCSPISGHRSVSWYQQTPGQGLQFLFEYFSETQRNKGNFPGRFSGRQFSNSRSEMNVSTLELGDSALYLCASSLLEDADTQYFGPGTRLTVL.

This clonotype was counted many times. The chain has TRBV5-8 and TRBJ2-7; tentative D call: TRBD1 (5 bases). Trimming took off 0 bases at V and 3 bases at J, with 13 bases between the two ends. The V gene's germline CDR1 is SGHTS and CDR2 YDEGEE. The CDR3 is 15 residues long. Written as DNA, the CDR3 is TGTGCCAGCAGCTTGGCAGGCGGCAGGGTCTACGAGCAGTACTTC. As protein: CASSLAGGRVYEQYF.

This clonotype was observed at least ten times. CDR3 protein: CASSRNKDSYGYTF. CDR3 in DNA: TGTGCCAGCAGCCGGAACAAGGACAGCTATGGCTACACCTTC. J is TRBJ1-2 and V is TRBV27; D possibly corresponds to TRBD1 (6 bases). This CDR3 spans 14 amino acids. Trimming took 6 bases from V and 4 from J, leaving 15 bases between them. Germline-derived CDR1 and CDR2 are MNHEY and SMNVEV (reference sequence).

This clonotype was seen many times. The gene calls are TRBV6-1 and TRBJ2-7; D is perhaps TRBD1 or TRBD2 (5 bases each). Germline CDR1 reads MNHNS; CDR2 reads SASEGT. CDR3 length: 17 residues. Trimming shortened V by 7 bases and J by 5 bases, and 27 bases separated the two germline ends. This CDR3 is CASTNGAAPVLGDEQYF. CDR3 nucleotide sequence: TGTGCCAGCACCAACGGGGCAGCCCCTGTCCTTGGGGACGAGCAGTACTTC.

This clonotype was detected many times. The chain carries TRBV6-5 and TRBJ2-3, with TRBD2 identical over 9 bases. CDR1 and CDR2 (germline): MNHEY, SVGAGI. Trimming cost V 6 bases and J 4 bases; bases outside gene matches: 14. CDR3 length equals 17 residues. CDR3 DNA sequence: TGTGCCAGCAGCTTATCTGCCGGCGGGGGGGCCCCAGATACGCAGTATTTT. It is translated as CASSLSAGGGAPDTQYF.

This clonotype came up many times. This sequence joins TRBV12-3 or TRBV12-4 and TRBJ2-7, with 7 positions matching TRBD1. This CDR3 contains 12 residues. The V segment lost 6 bases and the J segment 6 bases; nucleotides outside the gene matches: 5. Here the CDR3 reads CASSPTGFEQYF. The CDR3 region has the DNA TGTGCCAGCAGCCCGACAGGGTTCGAGCAGTACTTC.

This clonotype was seen many times. The chain combines TRBV5-1 with TRBJ2-7, with a possible D match to TRBD2 (5 bases). V was clipped by 4 bases and J by 4 bases, with 9 bases between them. CDR1 and CDR2 from the germline V gene are SGHRS and YFSETQ. This CDR3 has 12 amino acids. This CDR3 reads CASSPSGYEQYF. In DNA, the CDR3 is TGCGCCAGCAGCCCCTCGGGGTACGAGCAGTACTTC.

This clonotype was observed many times. The chain carries TRBV12-3 or TRBV12-4 and TRBJ2-1; tentatively, D is TRBD2 (5 bases). The V and J ends lost 3 bases and 4 bases respectively, with 10 bases between them. The length of the CDR3 is 14 residues. As DNA, the CDR3 is TGTGCCAGCAGTTTGGGCTCGGGGTACAATGAGCAGTTCTTC. Translating it yields CASSLGSGYNEQFF.

This clonotype was counted a few times. An end of the junction differs from the germline gene, which may be a read error. The chain carries TRBV6-6 and TRBJ2-1; D gene uncertain. Looked up from germline, CDR1 is MNHNY and CDR2 is SVGAGI (reference sequence). The CDR3 has 12 amino acids. For the CDR3, the DNA is TGTGCCAGCAGTTACTCCCACAATGAGCAGTTCTTC. This gives the protein CASSYSHNEQFF.